These 14 T cell receptor beta chains were sequenced from one sample in a study of blood T cell repertoires in COVID-19. Method: immunoSEQ multiplex PCR; TCRdb's copy keeps in-frame clones and lacks some. The sample records 150,000 to 200,000 clones, approximately 86% being singletons. Specimen: peripheral blood. These receptors were obtained from a man aged 55 to 70 with acute or convalescent COVID-19.

This clone was picked up a small number of times. The chain combines TRBV6-4 with TRBJ2-3, with TRBD2 identical over 11 bases. V shed 3 bases, J shed 4 bases, and the junction held 6 bases outside the gene matches. CDR3 length equals 16 residues. The germline gives CDR1 MRHNA, CDR2 SNTAGT. CDR3 DNA: TGTGCCAGCAGTGAAGCCACTAGCGGGAGCGCAGATACGCAGTATTTT. Translating gives CASSEATSGSADTQYF.

The rearrangement joins TRBV7-9 to TRBJ1-1; D unresolved. V lost 1 base to trimming and J lost 6 bases, with 18 bases between them. The CDR3 consists of 16 residues. CDR1 SEHNR and CDR2 FQNEAQ come from the germline V gene (reference sequence). The CDR3 nucleotides read TGTGCCAGCAGCTTAGAAGGAGGGTACGGTAGATCTGAAGCTTTCTTT. This gives the protein CASSLEGGYGRSEAFF.

J is TRBJ2-3 and V is TRBV29-1, with 10 bases that match TRBD1. CDR1 SQVTM and CDR2 ANQGSEA come from the germline V gene. V dropped 4 bases and J dropped 4; count of bases not matched to a gene: 5. This CDR3 comprises 14 residues. CDR3 DNA: TGCAGCGTTGCAGACAGGGGGCGGGCAGATACGCAGTATTTT. Protein: CSVADRGRADTQYF.

The J gene is TRBJ1-3, the V gene TRBV6-1, with 8 positions matching TRBD1. V dropped 7 bases and J dropped 0; count of bases not matched to a gene: 8. Germline V gene data show CDR1 as MNHNS and CDR2 as SASEGT. The CDR3 extends over 16 amino acids. The CDR3 reads CASNDDRGSSGNTIYF. CDR3 nucleotide sequence: TGTGCCAGCAATGATGACAGGGGCAGCTCTGGAAACACCATATATTTT.

The rearrangement uses TRBV19 and TRBJ2-3; weak D call: TRBD2 (5 bases). CDR1 is LNHDA and CDR2 is SQIVND in the germline V gene (reference sequence). Trimming removed 3 bases from V and 4 bases from J, with 20 bases in between. This CDR3 is built from 17 residues. CDR3 bases: TGTGCCAGTAGTATGGAGGCGACCCCCTTGGGAGCAGATACGCAGTATTTT. Translated: CASSMEATPLGADTQYF.

V usage is TRBV6-4 and J usage is TRBJ1-1; D not certain. The V gene lost 3 bases and the J gene lost 9 bases, with 14 bases spanning the gap. The CDR3 is 13 amino acids. The germline V gene encodes CDR1 MRHNA and CDR2 SNTAGT. This chain's CDR3 is CASSDQPGAQAFF. As DNA, the CDR3 is TGTGCCAGCAGTGATCAGCCGGGAGCTCAAGCTTTCTTT.

The chain carries TRBV2 and TRBJ2-2; a weak D match, TRBD1 (5 bases). CDR3 length equals 15 residues. The germline V gene has CDR1 SNHLY and CDR2 FYNNEI. Trimming took 7 bases from V and 1 from J, leaving 13 bases between them. CDR3: CASTGRVENTGELFF. The CDR3, as DNA: TGTGCCAGCACGGGCAGGGTGGAGAACACCGGGGAGCTGTTTTTT.

The V gene is TRBV11-2, the J gene TRBJ2-1, with a weak D call TRBD2 (6 bases). Trimming removed 5 bases at V and 6 bases at J, with 20 bases between. From germline, CDR1 is SGHAT and CDR2 FQNNGV. The CDR3 sequence is 16 residues long. This CDR3 is CASSRLRGSGFNEQFF. CDR3 coding DNA: TGTGCCAGCAGCCGCCTTCGCGGTAGCGGTTTCAATGAGCAGTTCTTC.

The V gene is TRBV11-3, the J gene TRBJ2-2; TRBD2 aligns across 13 bases. With 5 bases clipped from V and 5 bases from J, the junction kept 2 bases outside the gene matches. Germline lookup yields CDR1 SGHNT and CDR2 YENEEA. The CDR3 runs 15 residues. Here the CDR3 DNA reads TGTGCCAGCAGCCCGGGACTAGCGGGAACCGGGGAGCTGTTTTTT. This sequence encodes CASSPGLAGTGELFF.

The chain is built from TRBV30 and TRBJ1-4; D unresolved. Germline V lookup: CDR1 GTSNPN, CDR2 SVGIG (reference sequence). The ends were cut back, 0 bases at V and 8 bases at J, with 7 bases in the middle. The CDR3 contains 12 residues. CDR3 DNA sequence: TGTGCCTGGAGTGTACGGGGAGAAAAACTGTTTTTT. Its protein is CAWSVRGEKLFF. The full variable domain, rest sourced from reference TRBV30 and TRBJ1-4, is SQTIHQWPATLVQPVGSPLSLECTVEGTSNPNLYWYRQAAGRGLQLLFYSVGIGQISSEVPQNLSASRPQDRQFILSSKKLLLSDSGFYLCAWSVRGEKLFFGSGTQLSVL.

This chain's CDR3 is CASSQEVRGDSSPLHF. The DNA of the CDR3 is TGCGCCAGCAGCCAGGAGGTCAGGGGGGATTCCTCACCCCTCCACTTT. This chain connects TRBV4-1 to TRBJ1-6; 7 bases are a match to TRBD1. The CDR3 covers 16 residues. V was clipped by 3 bases and J by 10 bases; unmatched bases: 12. Germline CDR1 and CDR2: MGHRA and YSYEKL.

This clone was observed once. This chain links TRBV11-3 with TRBJ2-7, with 8 nucleotides matching TRBD1. V trimming: 2 bases; J trimming: 6 bases; junction bases outside the gene matches: 0. The CDR3 has 12 amino acids. Germline V gene lookup returns CDR1 SGHNT and CDR2 YENEEA. The DNA for the CDR3 is TGTGCCAGCAGCTTAACAGGGGGCGAGCAGTACTTC. It encodes CASSLTGGEQYF.

The chain uses TRBV7-8 and TRBJ1-1; 11 positions match TRBD1. The CDR3 consists of 16 residues. Germline V gene sequence: CDR1 SGHVS, CDR2 FQNEAQ. V lost 7 bases to trimming and J lost 6 bases; unmatched junction nucleotides: 13. CDR3 sequence: CASILRDRGGRAEAFF. CDR3 nucleotides: TGTGCCAGCATCCTCCGGGACAGGGGGGGTAGAGCTGAAGCTTTCTTT.

CDR3 sequence: CASSLVPDSLRGYTF. In DNA, the CDR3 is TGTGCCAGCAGCTTAGTCCCGGACAGTCTGCGAGGCTACACCTTC. This rearrangement joins TRBV7-9 to TRBJ1-2; D possibly corresponds to TRBD1 (6 bases). The ends were cut back, 1 base at V and 8 bases at J, with 17 bases in the middle. Germline-derived CDR1 and CDR2 are SEHNR and FQNEAQ (reference sequence). The CDR3 is made up of 15 amino acids.